This is a list of T cell receptor beta chains from one sample in a study of regulatory T cells in long-lasting Graves disease. In TCRdb, the multiplex PCR reads were re-called with MiXCR into one record per CDR3 protein. The data show under 800,000 distinct CDR3 sequences, around 17% seen once. The same data also contributed to another study, on T cells in Graves' hyperthyroidism and ophthalmopathy.

The source material was peripheral blood mononuclear cells (PBMCs), sampled at new diagnosis, from a patient treated with antithyroid drugs. The receptors stem from a woman in her twenties or thirties with Graves disease. CDR3s include the opening cysteine and the closing phenylalanine or tryptophan. The D gene is left open where the match is weak.

v_call	j_call	d_call	cdr3_aa
TRBV28	TRBJ1-2	NA	CASSFVSTNYGYTF
TRBV7-9	TRBJ1-2	TRBD1	CASSSRQSLTGSDGYTF
TRBV20-1	TRBJ1-5	TRBD1	CSAGRDRLNQPQHF
TRBV11-3	TRBJ2-1	NA	CASSLGRGEQFF
TRBV6-1	TRBJ1-4	NA	CASSELGAQGLLF
TRBV28	TRBJ1-6	NA	CASSFQGGTVSPLHF
TRBV19	TRBJ1-5	NA	CASSIRGGNQPQHF
TRBV4-1	TRBJ1-5	NA	CASSQDVGQPNQPQHF
TRBV20-1	TRBJ2-7	TRBD2	CSATGLAGGPESYEQYF
TRBV4-1	TRBJ2-7	TRBD1	CASSHRDRSSYEQYF
TRBV7-8	TRBJ1-2	TRBD1	CASSSGTEGYGYTF
TRBV27	NA	NA	CASSTFGGYYEQYF
TRBV20-1	TRBJ1-2	TRBD1	CSALTGTGDYGYTF
TRBV9	TRBJ1-1	NA	CASSDPTENRLNTEAFF
TRBV3-1	TRBJ2-3	NA	CASSQKYGNTQYF
TRBV5-4	TRBJ2-1	NA	CASSLLFGARNEQFF
TRBV7-8	TRBJ1-1	NA	CASRLDGGTAFF
TRBV10-3	TRBJ2-4	NA	CAITPPQWVAKNIQYF
TRBV9	TRBJ2-2	NA	CASSASGGSGELFF
TRBV20-1	TRBJ1-6	TRBD1	CSAAQGIRNSPLHF
TRBV12-3/TRBV12-4	TRBJ2-1	NA	CASSFRSEQFF
TRBV28	TRBJ2-2	TRBD1	CASSSGQVVTGELFF
TRBV4-1	TRBJ2-7	NA	CASSQGDSYEQYF
TRBV3-1	TRBJ1-2	NA	CASSQYRDYGYTF
TRBV4-1	TRBJ2-7	NA	CASSQVLQDSYEQYF
TRBV20-1	TRBJ2-5	NA	CSARDLQLAETQYF
TRBV6-2/TRBV6-3	TRBJ2-1	NA	CASSFWSYNEQFF
TRBV24-1	TRBJ1-1	NA	CATSSSRQNTEAFF
TRBV2	TRBJ1-1	TRBD1	CASSLTGVTEAFF
TRBV15	TRBJ2-2	NA	CATSREGTAGITGELFF
TRBV29-1	TRBJ2-1	TRBD2	CSIKLGTSGSSYNEQFF
TRBV6-5	TRBJ1-6	NA	CASSYRPGSSYNSPLHF
TRBV15	TRBJ2-3	NA	CATSSPVASPDTQYF
TRBV7-3	TRBJ1-2	NA	CASSLGPGASSTF
TRBV30	TRBJ1-5	NA	CAWSPRGLPNQPQHF
TRBV10-3	TRBJ2-7	NA	CAIGRNSYEQYF
TRBV19	TRBJ2-2	NA	CASTITGELFF
TRBV24-1	TRBJ1-2	NA	CATIRGHFYGYTF
TRBV6-2/TRBV6-3	TRBJ2-2	NA	CASSSNRDLTGDTGELFF
TRBV6-8	TRBJ2-7	NA	CASSLNQGDSYEQYF
TRBV19	TRBJ1-6	NA	CASRSEGSTYNSPLHF
TRBV7-2	TRBJ2-3	NA	CASSLWGTGTDTQYF
TRBV20-1	TRBJ2-3	NA	CSALRDSTDTQYF
TRBV28	TRBJ2-5	NA	CASSSDRPEETQYF
TRBV7-8	TRBJ2-6	NA	CTSSLLGRSSGANVLTF
TRBV20-1	TRBJ2-3	TRBD2	CSANRLAGFVDTQYF
TRBV4-1	TRBJ2-7	NA	CASSQGAMGTYEQYF
TRBV9	TRBJ1-1	TRBD1	CASSLTGGWNTEAFF
TRBV5-1	TRBJ2-6	NA	CASKTISGANVLTF
TRBV18	TRBJ2-2	NA	CASSPPSTGLVTGELFF
TRBV5-6	TRBJ2-1	TRBD1	CASSQDRLYNEQFF
TRBV5-1	TRBJ2-5	NA	CASSPDSGDLQETQYF
TRBV27	TRBJ2-1	NA	CASSLSEGNEQFF
TRBV11-2	TRBJ1-1	TRBD1	CASSTSGRDRNTEAFF
TRBV12-3/TRBV12-4	TRBJ1-5	TRBD1	CASRLTGGNNQPQHF